The sequence of this T cell receptor (beta chain) was determined in a study of cytomegalovirus exposure and HLA in healthy donors. Study conclusions and caveats: TCR beta sequences numbering roughly 16,000 were associated with HLA alleles at 0.05 false discovery rate in a later analysis. High specificity and sensitivity for cytomegalovirus status were reported for the classifier. A few CMV-associated chains proved CMV antigen-specific in vitro.

The PCR had 60 Vbeta and 13 Jbeta primers. Under the authors' procedure: Later work found 80 million to 85 million unique TCR beta chains, with about 10 million shared. Assay: immunoSEQ multiplex PCR; the TCRdb copy retains only in-frame clones and omits some. That table gives V, J and clone size, and the DNA gave D and trimming. The repertoire includes roughly 200,000 clones, approximately 84% of them detected once, and about 0.58% sits in the top ten. This CDR3 has 14 amino acids. Looked up from germline, CDR1 is SGDLS and CDR2 is YYNGEE. Trimming removed 2 bases at V and 8 bases at J, with 14 bases between. Turning to this clone: Antigen specificity is unknown.

The receptor was derived from a woman aged 40 to 50 in good health and CMV-seronegative. Material: PBMCs. The rearrangement links TRBV9 to TRBJ2-1; D is perhaps TRBD1 (6 bases). CDR3 sequence (DNA): TGTGCCAGCAGCGTTGACGGGACACTCGATGAGCAGTTCTTC. Encoded protein: CASSVDGTLDEQFF.